This T cell receptor (beta chain) comes out of a study of T cells in Graves' hyperthyroidism and ophthalmopathy. What was amplified from RNA transcripts were TCR beta CDR3 regions. TCR CDR3 underwent first-round RT-PCR with the HTBI primer set. TCRdb ran MiXCR on the multiplex PCR reads and lists one entry per CDR3 protein. The sample has some 460,000 distinct CDR3 sequences, around 16% seen once; the top ten hold almost 8%. This clonotype was seen more than once but under ten times. This CDR3 has 12 residues. Germline values: CDR1 SGHVS, CDR2 FNYEAQ. V gave up 5 bases and J gave up 9 bases, with 11 bases separating them.

The TCR comes from a young woman with Graves' hyperthyroidism. Sequencing was done on a sample of blood. The V gene is TRBV7-6, the J gene TRBJ2-1; D unclear. CDR3 loop: CASSHAQAEQFF. Written as DNA, the CDR3 is TGTGCCAGCAGCCACGCCCAGGCTGAGCAGTTCTTC. The full variable domain, with the rest looked up from reference TRBV7-6 and TRBJ2-1, is GAGVSQSPRYKVTKRGQDVALRCDPISGHVSLYWYRQALGQGPEFLTYFNYEAQQDKSGLPNDRFSAERPEGSISTLTIQRTEQRDSAMYRCASSHAQAEQFFGPGTRLTVL.